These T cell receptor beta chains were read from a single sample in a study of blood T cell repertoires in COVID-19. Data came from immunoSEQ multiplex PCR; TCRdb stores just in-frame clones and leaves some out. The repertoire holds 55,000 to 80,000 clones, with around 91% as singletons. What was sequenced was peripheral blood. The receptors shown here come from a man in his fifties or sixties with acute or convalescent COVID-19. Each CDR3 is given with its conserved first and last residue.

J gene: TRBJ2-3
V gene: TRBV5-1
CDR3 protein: CASSLDASGYGDTQYF

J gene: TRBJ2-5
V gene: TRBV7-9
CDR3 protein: CASSLGLAGDRETQYF

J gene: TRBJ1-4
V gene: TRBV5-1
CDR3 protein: CASSSGTHSEKLFF

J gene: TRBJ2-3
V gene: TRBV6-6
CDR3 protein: CASSAPGQGTDTQYF

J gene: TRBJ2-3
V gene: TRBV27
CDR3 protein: CASSYKRDFASTDTQYF

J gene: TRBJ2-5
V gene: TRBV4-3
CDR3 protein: CASSQDPRREGRETQYF

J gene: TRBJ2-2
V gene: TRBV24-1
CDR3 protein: CATSEGTAGRVGELFF

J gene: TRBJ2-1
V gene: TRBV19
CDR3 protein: CASSTPHVGDYNEQFF

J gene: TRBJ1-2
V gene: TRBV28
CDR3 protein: CASSTLLRQGLYGYTF

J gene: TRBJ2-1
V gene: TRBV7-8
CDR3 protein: CASSFGTRNNEQFF

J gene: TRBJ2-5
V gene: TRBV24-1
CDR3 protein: CATSVGQHQETQYF

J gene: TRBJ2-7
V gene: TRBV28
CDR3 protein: CATSSSREQYF

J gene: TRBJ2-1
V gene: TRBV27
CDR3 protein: CASKRGTSDDNEQFF

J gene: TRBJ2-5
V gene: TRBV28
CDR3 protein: CASRRPIAGVKEGLKTQYF

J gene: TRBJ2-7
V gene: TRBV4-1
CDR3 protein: CASSRQTGYEQYF

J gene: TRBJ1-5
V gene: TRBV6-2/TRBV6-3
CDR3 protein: CASSWGRTHSNQPQHF

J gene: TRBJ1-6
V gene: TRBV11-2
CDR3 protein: CASSSGQPNSPLHF

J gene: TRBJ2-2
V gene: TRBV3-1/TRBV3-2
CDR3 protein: CASSQSSLAVGNTGELFF

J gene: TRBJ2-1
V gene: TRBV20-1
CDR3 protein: CSARDGTVQFF

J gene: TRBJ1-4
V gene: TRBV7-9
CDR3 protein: CASSQRSFESEKLFF

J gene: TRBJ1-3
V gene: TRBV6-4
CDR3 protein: CASSEPGENTIYF

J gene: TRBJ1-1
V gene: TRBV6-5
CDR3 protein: CASTPGGGLTEAFF

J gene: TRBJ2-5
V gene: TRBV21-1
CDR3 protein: CASSSQDYPSDQETQYF

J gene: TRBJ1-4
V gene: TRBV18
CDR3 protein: CASSPRARATNEKLFF

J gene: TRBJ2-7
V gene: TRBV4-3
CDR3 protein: CASSQDLAGGSSYEQYF

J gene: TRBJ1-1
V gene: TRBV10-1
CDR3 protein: CASSDGGDTEAFF

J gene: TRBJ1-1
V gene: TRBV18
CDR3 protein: CASSPPLRNSEAFF

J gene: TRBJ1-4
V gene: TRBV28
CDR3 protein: CASGRGYEKLFF

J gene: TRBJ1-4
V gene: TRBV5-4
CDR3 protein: CASSLSAGVEKLFF

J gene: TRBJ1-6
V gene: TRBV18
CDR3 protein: CASSPRASGTGGPPLHF

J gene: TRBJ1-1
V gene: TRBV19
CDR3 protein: CASSTSGGVVNTEAFF

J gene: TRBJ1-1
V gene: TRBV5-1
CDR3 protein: CASSVVGADTEAFF

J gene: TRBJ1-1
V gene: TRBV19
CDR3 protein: CASSPQGGDTEAFF

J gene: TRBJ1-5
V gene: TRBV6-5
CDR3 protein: CASSYMGGSQHF

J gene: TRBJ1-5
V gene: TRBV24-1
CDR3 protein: CATTPGDRAPEYSNQPQHF

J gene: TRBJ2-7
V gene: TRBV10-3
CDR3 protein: CAISEPGGSSYEQYF

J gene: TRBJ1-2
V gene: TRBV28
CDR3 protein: CASARAAHGYTF

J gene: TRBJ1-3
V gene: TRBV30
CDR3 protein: CASSAGSDAGNTIYF

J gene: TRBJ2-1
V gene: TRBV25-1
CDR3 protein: CASSEGLAPYNEQFF

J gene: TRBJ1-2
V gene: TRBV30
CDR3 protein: CAWKGQVDGYTF

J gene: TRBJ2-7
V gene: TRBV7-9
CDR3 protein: CASSLWDRAYEQYF

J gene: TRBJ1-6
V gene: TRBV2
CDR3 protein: CASSQNSPLHF

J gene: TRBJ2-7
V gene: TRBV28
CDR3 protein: CASRSQGTSGYEQYF

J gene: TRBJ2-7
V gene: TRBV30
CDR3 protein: CAWTPVNSYEQYF

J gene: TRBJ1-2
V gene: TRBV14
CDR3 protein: CASSQRVGYGYTF

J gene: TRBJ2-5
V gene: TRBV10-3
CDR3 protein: CAISERAVQETQYF

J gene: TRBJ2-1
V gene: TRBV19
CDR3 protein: CASNAGGDYNEQFF

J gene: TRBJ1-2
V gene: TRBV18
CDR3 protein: CASSPDSDYGYTF

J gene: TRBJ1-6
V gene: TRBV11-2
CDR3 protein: CASSLGYGQGDGSPLHF

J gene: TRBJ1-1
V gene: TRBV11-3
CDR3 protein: CASSATTTGGGMNTEAFF

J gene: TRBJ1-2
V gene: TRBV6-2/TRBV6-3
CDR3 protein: CASSYGQGSYGYTF

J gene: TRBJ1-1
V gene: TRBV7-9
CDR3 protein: CASSSGTDTEAFF

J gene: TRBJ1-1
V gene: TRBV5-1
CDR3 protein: CASSLARTGLNTEAFF

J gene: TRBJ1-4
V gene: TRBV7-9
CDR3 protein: CASSLSGDRGDKLFF

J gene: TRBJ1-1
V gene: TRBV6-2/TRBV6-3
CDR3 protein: CASSYPAGMNTEAFF

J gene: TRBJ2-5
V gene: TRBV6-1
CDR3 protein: CASRNPGLQETQYF